The sequence of this TCR beta chain was determined in a study of shared clonotypes between healthy human individuals. The CDR3 consists of 16 residues. The germline CDR1 and CDR2 sequences are LGHNA and YNFKEQ. V trimming: 0 bases; J trimming: 5 bases; junction bases outside the gene matches: 8. The data were produced by immunoSEQ multiplex PCR, yet TCRdb's version contains in-frame clones alone and is incomplete. The sample records under 1,900,000 clones, approximately 98.5% being singletons. The sequence came from a man aged 25 to 45 in good health. V gene TRBV4-2 combines with J gene TRBJ2-7, with 9 bases matching TRBD2. The specimen was naive CD4+ T cells sorted from blood. Regarding subset: CD45RA+ positively selected. CDR3 in DNA: TGTGCCAGCAGCCAAGATAGGGCGGGAGGGCCTGACGAGCAGTACTTC. The encoded protein is CASSQDRAGGPDEQYF.